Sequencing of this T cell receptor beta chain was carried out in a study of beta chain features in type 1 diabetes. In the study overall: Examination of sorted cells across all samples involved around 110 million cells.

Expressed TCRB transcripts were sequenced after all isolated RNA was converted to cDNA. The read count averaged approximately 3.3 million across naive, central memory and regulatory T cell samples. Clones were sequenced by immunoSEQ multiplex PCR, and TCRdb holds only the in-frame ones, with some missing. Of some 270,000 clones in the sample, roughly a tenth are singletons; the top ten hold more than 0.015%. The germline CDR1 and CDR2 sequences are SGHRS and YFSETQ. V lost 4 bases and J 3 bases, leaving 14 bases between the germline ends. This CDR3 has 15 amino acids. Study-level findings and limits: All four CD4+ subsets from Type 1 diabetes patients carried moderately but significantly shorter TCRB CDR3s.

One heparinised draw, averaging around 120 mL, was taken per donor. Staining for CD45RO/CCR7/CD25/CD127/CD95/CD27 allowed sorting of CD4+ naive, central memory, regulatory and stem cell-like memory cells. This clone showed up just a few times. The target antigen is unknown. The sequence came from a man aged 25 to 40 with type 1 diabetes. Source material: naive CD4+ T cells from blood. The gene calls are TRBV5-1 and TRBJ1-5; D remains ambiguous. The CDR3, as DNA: TGCGCCAGCAGCCCGAATCCGGGGTACAATCAGCCCCAGCATTTT. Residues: CASSPNPGYNQPQHF.